This T cell receptor (beta chain) emerged from a study of CD8 T cells in ankylosing spondylitis (dated by TCRdb to about 2017). Notes on the research overall: T cell receptor beta repertoires were profiled in healthy donors and ankylosing spondylitis patients so that disease-linked TCR variants could be found. Peripheral blood was sampled, and synovial fluid was also collected from ankylosing spondylitis patients. The whole study cohort included 95 to 130 healthy donors and around 24 ankylosing spondylitis patients. Study-wide findings and limitations: The disease-linked clones showed a CD8+ phenotype and occurred at relatively low frequencies in peripheral blood. A TCR beta motif made up of several highly homologous amino acid variants appeared to be characteristic of blood from ankylosing spondylitis patients. The disease-linked clones were reported as significantly enriched in matched synovial fluid samples from ankylosing spondylitis patients. Some motif variants were previously reported in synovial fluid and blood of reactive arthritis patients, suggesting common disease-initiation mechanisms.

These reads were obtained on an Illumina HiSeq 2500. Quantitative 5'-RACE with molecular barcodes was the method used to prepare the TCR beta libraries. The published analysis was carried out like this. A new computational method, built on a probabilistic model of VDJ rearrangement, was used to identify disease-linked TCR variants. The public reads were reanalyzed by TCRdb: fastp trimming at Q25, MiXCR alignment, in-frame beta chains only. A single entry per CDR3 protein holds the most common genes and DNA from its merged rows. Clone size and V and J calls follow TCRdb, not the original study. This sample is represented by tens of thousands of distinct CDR3 sequences; about 9.4% of them were singletons. The ten largest clones take up more than 15% of the sample. This clonotype was picked up many times. Its antigen target is currently unknown. The input lacks base qualities; no much larger clone sits a single base away.

There are 14 amino acids in the CDR3, from cysteine to phenylalanine inclusive. The only DNA kept is the CDR3, 42 bases in frame from the first base. Relative to germline, V is missing 5 bases and J is missing 1 base, with 4 bases of the junction outside any gene match. Here the chain combines TRBV12-3 or TRBV12-4 and TRBJ1-2; 7 junctional bases match TRBD1. The TCR sequence derives from a male donor with ankylosing spondylitis or in good health (not recorded which). The sequenced sample was blood, either unsorted or a sorted T cell fraction (not recorded which). The DNA sequence is as follows: TGTGCCAGCAGTCCCTCAGGGGGTAACTATGGCTACACCTTC. It encodes CASSPSGGNYGYTF.